This TCR beta chain is from a study of T cells in localized non-small cell lung cancer (dated by TCRdb to about 2020). About the investigation overall: T cell repertoires of 200 to 250 early-stage NSCLC patients were analyzed, with tumors being compared against uninvolved tumor-adjacent lungs. All 240 or so NSCLC patients in the cohort were treatment-naive and had localized lung tumors that were resected. A mean age of about 66 years was recorded for the NSCLC patients, of whom approximately 130 were male and more than 85 were female. Study-level results and caveats: A median of approximately 62 of the top 100 tumor clones turned up in the paired uninvolved adjacent lung, and approximately 30 of those clones also ranked among the top 100 of that same adjacent lung. Because the study design was exploratory, TCR variables were selected using unadjusted p-values without false-discovery rate correction. Uninvolved tumor-adjacent lung showed the highest T cell clonality, higher than tumor, which suggests more focused antigenic responses in the uninvolved tumor-adjacent lung. Longer overall survival was associated with higher blood T cell density, whereas shorter survival was associated with higher adjacent-lung clonality. Because multi-region sequencing of the tumors was not done, intratumor heterogeneity could not be ruled out.

CDR1 is given as LNHDA and CDR2 as SQIVND, both from the germline V gene (reference sequence). V was cut back by 4 bases and J by 4 bases, leaving a gap of 10 bases between them. The CDR3 runs 13 amino acids, cysteine and phenylalanine included. The read is trimmed to its CDR3 DNA, 39 bases read in frame from base 1. TCR beta CDR3 regions were sequenced from DNA using the immunoSEQ Assay. Concerning the study's data processing: T cell density was computed as TCR beta template counts normalized to usable DNA estimated by amplifying housekeeping genes. Using the preseqR package, richness was estimated by extrapolating to 120,000 templates for tissue samples and 400,000 templates for PBMC samples. Clonality was taken to be one minus Pielou's evenness. Differential abundance testing on productive amino-acid clonotypes, with a minimum total count of 5 and an alpha of 0.1, was used to identify tissue-enriched TCRs. The Jaccard Index and the Morisita Overlap Index were used to measure how much the repertoires overlapped between compartments. GLIPH grouped TCR beta CDR3s together with public tetramer-defined viral CDR3s, and a viral motif had to include at least three viral sequences and also show V-gene enrichment. TCRdb carries this immuneACCESS record with in-frame sequences only. Its versions omit some clonotypes, under half of them owing to an unresolved V gene in the studies checked, with the rest unexplained. V, J and clone size were drawn from that table, and D and trimming were deduced from the DNA. The sample includes 100,000 to 150,000 clones, with 89% observed a single time. 1.7% of the sample is held by the ten biggest clonotypes.

At diagnosis, peripheral blood, uninvolved tumor-adjacent lung and tumor were collected and stored as a combination of fresh-frozen and FFPE material. For TCR repertoire profiling, blood samples were analyzed in the form of peripheral blood mononuclear cells. As concerns this clone: What this receptor recognizes is not known. No clone much larger than this one lies a single base away; base qualities are absent.

Sample: peripheral blood, taken before any cancer treatment. The sequence is built from TRBV19 and TRBJ1-2; tentative D gene TRBD1, with 5 bases matching. This clonotype was obtained from a female donor older than 55 with stage I lung adenocarcinoma. The CDR3: CASSRTPSYGYTF. The sequence in DNA is TGTGCCAGTAGTAGGACACCGAGCTATGGCTACACCTTC.